Sequencing of this T cell receptor beta chain was carried out in a study of shared clonotypes between healthy human individuals. Germline assignment: CDR1 SGHRS and CDR2 YFSETQ. The CDR3 spans 16 residues. V dropped 0 bases and J dropped 4; count of bases not matched to a gene: 6. Sequenced by immunoSEQ multiplex PCR; TCRdb stores in-frame clones only, minus some. The sample comprises a few million clones, approximately 95% of which are singletons, and around 0.13% rests with the top ten. The chain combines TRBV5-1 with TRBJ2-5; 10 bases fit TRBD1. Source material: naive CD4+ T cells sorted from blood. Subset here: CD45RA+ positively selected. The TCR sequence derives from a man aged 18-30 years in good health. The CDR3 sequence: CASSLARTGGLETQYF. The DNA of the CDR3 is TGCGCCAGCAGCTTGGCCAGGACAGGGGGTTTAGAGACCCAGTACTTC.